Sequencing of this T cell receptor beta chain was carried out in a study of shared clonotypes between healthy human individuals. The CD4+ fraction was divided into a CD45RA+ naive subset and a CD45RA-negative memory subset. The protocol was immunoSEQ multiplex PCR, while the TCRdb copy is restricted to in-frame clones and leaves out a portion. The profile shows approximately 720,000 clones, around 72% of them singletons. The germline gives CDR1 SGDLS, CDR2 YYNGEE. There are 13 residues in the CDR3. Between the trimmed V and J ends, which lost 0 bases and 1 base, there was a span of 4 bases. The rearrangement links TRBV9 to TRBJ1-1; D not resolved. This clonotype was obtained from a woman in her twenties or thirties in good health. What was sequenced was memory CD4+ T cells sorted from blood. Regarding subset: CD45RA-negative fraction. As DNA, the CDR3 is TGTGCCAGCAGCGTAGGATCGAACACTGAAGCTTTCTTT. Translation gives CASSVGSNTEAFF.